This T cell receptor beta chain was captured by sequencing in a study of cytomegalovirus exposure and HLA in healthy donors. Study background: HLA-typed donors were the source of approximately 80 million unique TCRs held in an early data release.

The PCR employed 60 Vbeta primers together with 13 Jbeta primers. Clones were read by immunoSEQ multiplex PCR, and TCRdb kept only the in-frame ones, dropping some. The table shows around 150,000 clones, with more than 75% occurring only once. Germline CDR1 and CDR2: SGHNT and YYREEE (reference sequence). V was trimmed by 4 bases and J by 1 base, leaving 11 bases between them. The CDR3 contains 14 residues. Source material: PBMCs. This sequence joins TRBV5-4 and TRBJ1-2; unclear D gene. This sequence originates from a woman in her 30s in good health and CMV-seronegative. In DNA, the CDR3 is TGTGCCAGCAGCAGTGGTGGGCGTAACTATGGCTACACCTTC. It codes for CASSSGGRNYGYTF.